The entry below gives a single T cell receptor beta chain sequence along with its context. What it recognizes is unknown. V lost 8 bases to trimming and J lost 0 bases; unmatched junction nucleotides: 6. CDR3 length: 15 amino acids. Germline-derived CDR1 and CDR2 are SGHVS and FNYEAQ. Generated by immunoSEQ multiplex PCR, the TCRdb table keeps only in-frame clones and is missing some. Of roughly 29,000 clones in the sample, around 79% were seen once. The sample comes from a study of CD4 T cells in relation to SARS-CoV-2 and coronaviruses. Background on the study: TCR beta CDR3s were sequenced after approximately ten-day antigen culture of PBMCs. Study-wide points: Around 62% of donors had memory CD4+ clonotypes crossrecognizing SARS-CoV-2 and common cold coronavirus spike. Compared with monoreactive clones, crossreactive clones showed significantly weaker SARS-CoV-2 expansion.

Before the COVID-19 pandemic, during about 2010-2018, CD4+ T cells were taken from unexposed donors. The cells were cultured for 10 days before CD4+ T cells were isolated. The sequence was obtained from a human donor in good health. This chain uses TRBV7-6 with TRBJ2-1, with 8 bases aligning to TRBD2. Sequencing input: CD4+ T cells from PBMCs, cultured in vitro. The CDR3 loop reads CASSLAGSSYNEQFF. CDR3 DNA: TGTGCCAGCTCATTAGCGGGGAGCTCCTACAATGAGCAGTTCTTC.